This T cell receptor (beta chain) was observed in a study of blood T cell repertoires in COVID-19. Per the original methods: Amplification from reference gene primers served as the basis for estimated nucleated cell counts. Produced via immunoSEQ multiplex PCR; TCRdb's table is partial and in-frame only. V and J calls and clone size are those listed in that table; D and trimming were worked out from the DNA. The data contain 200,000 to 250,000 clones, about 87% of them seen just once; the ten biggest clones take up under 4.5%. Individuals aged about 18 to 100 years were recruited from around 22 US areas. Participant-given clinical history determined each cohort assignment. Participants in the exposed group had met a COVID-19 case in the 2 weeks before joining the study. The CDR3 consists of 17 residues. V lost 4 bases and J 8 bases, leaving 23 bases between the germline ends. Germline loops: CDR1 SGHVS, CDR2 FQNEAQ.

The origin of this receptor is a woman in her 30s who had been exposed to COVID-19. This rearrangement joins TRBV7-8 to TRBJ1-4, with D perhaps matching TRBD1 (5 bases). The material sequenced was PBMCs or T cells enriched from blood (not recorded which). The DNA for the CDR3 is TGTGCCAGCAGCTCTTATCGGTTCGCTGGGGGGTGGGAAAAACTGTTTTTT. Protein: CASSSYRFAGGWEKLFF.